The T cell receptor beta chain described here comes from a study of brain metastases from non-small cell lung cancer. On this clone: Its antigen is as yet unknown. One end of the junction varies from germline; a read error may be responsible.

Study observations and caveats: TCR repertoires overlapped largely between brain metastases and matched primaries. Compared with primary tumors, brain metastases showed less T-cell infiltration. Expanded T-cell clones appeared in approximately 64% of brain metastases over primaries.

Germline-derived CDR1 and CDR2 are SGHDT and YYEEEE. The length of the CDR3 is 13 residues. Here immunoSEQ multiplex PCR was the method, and the copy in TCRdb shows in-frame clones only, minus some. The repertoire includes some 4,100 clones, roughly 87% of them detected once, and nearly 4% sits in the top ten. Sequencing used primary lung tumor tissue. V usage is TRBV5-6 and J usage is TRBJ2-7; D possibly corresponds to TRBD2 (6 bases). The sequence derives from a donor aged 40 or over with non-small cell lung cancer. The CDR3 loop is CASSLAEGSKQYF. Written as DNA, the CDR3 is TGTGCCAGCAGTTTGGCGGAGGGTTCCAAGCAGTACTTC.